Shown below are 21 T cell receptor beta chains from a single sample sequenced in a study of human T cells and chemical hapten exposure. Whole blood that had not been fractionated was the source of extracted total RNA. The library attached unique molecular identifiers to individual cDNA molecules. Each CDR3 protein is one row after TCRdb ran MiXCR on the reads. The sample lists more than 100,000 distinct CDR3 sequences, approximately 9% occurring once. The sequenced sample consisted of whole blood. These receptors originate from a human donor in good health. Some clones in this sample may be carry-over from other donors' samples.

This clonotype was seen ten or more times. The chain employs TRBV7-2 and TRBJ1-2, with D possibly being TRBD1 (5 bases). Germline V gives CDR1 SGHTA, CDR2 FQGNSA. This CDR3 has 12 amino acids. V lost 5 bases, J lost 8 bases, and 12 bases lay in between. The DNA of the CDR3 is TGTGCCAGCAGCCCGGTTGGGGGAGGCTACACCTTC. Encoded protein: CASSPVGGGYTF.

The table lists this clonotype with many counts. The gene calls are TRBV4-1 and TRBJ1-2; no definite D call. The germline CDR1 and CDR2 sequences are MGHRA and YSYEKL. V was pared by 1 base and J by 8 bases, with 14 bases between. The CDR3 is 14 amino acids. The CDR3 sequence is CASSQVMTIRGYTF. For the CDR3, the DNA is TGCGCCAGCAGCCAAGTAATGACGATTCGGGGCTACACCTTC.

This clonotype has ten or more counts. The J gene is TRBJ2-7, the V gene TRBV11-2, with 11 bases fitting TRBD2. The germline V gene has CDR1 SGHAT and CDR2 FQNNGV. With V trimmed by 4 bases and J by 3 bases, 5 bases remained unmatched. CDR3 length equals 15 residues. The CDR3 bases are TGTGCCAGCAGCTCCATTACTAGCGGGGGCTACGAGCAGTACTTC. Translation: CASSSITSGGYEQYF.

This clonotype has just a few counts. This chain links TRBV7-9 with TRBJ1-3, with TRBD1 as a possible D gene (5 bases). Trimming removed 5 bases from V and 3 bases from J, with 11 bases in between. The CDR3 totals 14 residues. Germline values: CDR1 SEHNR, CDR2 FQNEAQ (reference sequence). The CDR3 region has the DNA TGTGCCAGCAGCAATATGACAGATGGAAACACCATATATTTT. The encoded protein is CASSNMTDGNTIYF.

V and J are TRBV19 and TRBJ2-1; TRBD2 agrees at 8 bases. The trim removed 3 bases at V and 6 bases at J, leaving 7 bases unmatched. CDR1 and CDR2 from the germline V gene are LNHDA and SQIVND (reference sequence). This CDR3 has 15 amino acids. DNA of the CDR3: TGTGCCAGTAGTATCCTCGGGAGGGCGGCCAATGAGCAGTTCTTC. Translating it yields CASSILGRAANEQFF.

Remarks on this clonotype: This could be a read error, since a much larger clone is one nucleotide away. V gene TRBV20-1 combines with J gene TRBJ2-4, with 11 positions matching TRBD2. Trimming cost V 5 bases and J 2 bases; bases outside gene matches: 14. The CDR3 sequence is 18 residues long. The germline gives CDR1 DFQATT, CDR2 SNEGSKA (reference sequence). CDR3 DNA sequence: TGCAGTGCTTTAGGGTTAGCGGGAGGGCTTGGAACCAAAAACATTCAGTACTTC. As protein: CSALGLAGGLGTKNIQYF.

The table lists this clonotype with a few counts. The CDR3 protein is CASSYSRGFSYNSPLHF. The CDR3 nucleotides are TGTGCCAGCAGTTACTCCAGGGGATTCTCCTATAATTCACCCCTCCACTTT. This chain links TRBV6-2 or TRBV6-3 with TRBJ1-6; D perhaps matches TRBD1 (6 bases). Germline V gene sequence: CDR1 MNHEY, CDR2 SVGEGT. V was trimmed by 0 bases and J by 0 bases, leaving 9 bases between them. This CDR3 has 17 residues.

The J gene is TRBJ1-2, the V gene TRBV2; possible D gene TRBD1, 5 bases. The CDR3 consists of 13 residues. Trimming took off 2 bases at V and 8 bases at J, with 12 bases between the two ends. The germline V gene encodes CDR1 SNHLY and CDR2 FYNNEI. CDR3 sequence reads: CASSELQVGGYTF. The CDR3 DNA is TGTGCCAGCAGTGAATTACAGGTGGGGGGCTACACCTTC.

V gene TRBV5-4 combines with J gene TRBJ2-7, with D perhaps matching TRBD2 (6 bases). CDR3 size: 14 residues. The V gene's germline CDR1 is SGHNT and CDR2 YYREEE (reference sequence). Trimming pared 4 bases from V and 5 bases from J, leaving 16 bases between. CDR3 nucleotides: TGTGCCAGCAGCAGCCGGGACTCGGCGGACGAGCAGTACTTC. Translating gives CASSSRDSADEQYF.

This clonotype was found a few times. J is TRBJ2-3 and V is TRBV6-6, with D perhaps assigned TRBD1 or TRBD2 (5 bases each). Germline V lookup: CDR1 MNHNY, CDR2 SVGAGI (reference sequence). V lost 6 bases to trimming and J lost 6 bases, with 13 bases between them. CDR3 size: 13 residues. The CDR3 sequence is CASRAGTMDTQYF. In DNA form, the CDR3 reads TGTGCCAGCAGAGCCGGGACCATGGATACGCAGTATTTT.

This sequence joins TRBV20-1 and TRBJ2-7; 9 nucleotides match TRBD2. V shed 1 base and J 6 bases; nucleotides not matched to a gene: 4. Per germline, CDR1 DFQATT and CDR2 SNEGSKA (reference sequence). There are 13 residues in the CDR3. This CDR3 reads CSARGREGPEQYF. CDR3 nucleotide sequence: TGCAGTGCTAGAGGGCGGGAGGGCCCCGAGCAGTACTTC.

In this sample, this clonotype turned up many times. The rearrangement joins TRBV12-3 or TRBV12-4 to TRBJ1-1; TRBD1 agrees at 9 bases. Trimming cost V 5 bases and J 0 bases; bases outside gene matches: 4. CDR3 length: 15 amino acids. The CDR3 here is CASSGTGTMNTEAFF. The DNA for the CDR3 is TGTGCCAGCAGTGGGACAGGGACCATGAACACTGAAGCTTTCTTT.

The sample holds many counts of this clonotype. CDR3 protein: CSAIPFPGPEAFF. The CDR3 DNA reads TGCAGTGCCATACCCTTCCCTGGTCCAGAAGCTTTCTTT. This rearrangement joins TRBV20-1 to TRBJ1-1; no firm D call. V lost 6 bases to trimming and J lost 8 bases, with 19 bases between them. The germline V gene encodes CDR1 DFQATT and CDR2 SNEGSKA (reference sequence). The CDR3 is 13 residues long.

This chain connects TRBV14 to TRBJ2-4; D is unclear. V lost 2 bases, J lost 8 bases, and 13 bases lay in between. The CDR3 is made up of 14 amino acids. The V gene's germline CDR1 is SGHDN and CDR2 FVKESK. The CDR3, as DNA: TGTGCCAGCAGCCAATTCTCGACATTGGACATTCAGTACTTC. The encoded protein is CASSQFSTLDIQYF.

The CDR3 sequence is CASSEAAGGPTGELFF. In DNA form, the CDR3 reads TGTGCCAGTAGCGAAGCGGCGGGAGGGCCGACCGGGGAGCTGTTTTTT. The chain has TRBV19 and TRBJ2-2, with 9 positions matching TRBD2. With V trimmed by 6 bases and J by 5 bases, 10 bases remained unmatched. Germline loops: CDR1 LNHDA, CDR2 SQIVND (reference sequence). CDR3 length equals 16 residues.

The sample holds a few counts of this clonotype. The rearrangement uses TRBV9 and TRBJ2-3, with a weak D call TRBD2 (6 bases). Germline CDR1 reads SGDLS; CDR2 reads YYNGEE. This CDR3 contains 16 residues. Between the trimmed V and J ends, which lost 0 bases and 6 bases, there was a span of 17 bases. CDR3 bases: TGTGCCAGCAGCGTAGCGGTTAGCGGAACATCGGATACGCAGTATTTT. As protein: CASSVAVSGTSDTQYF.

The chain links TRBV6-6 to TRBJ2-1; 9 bases map to TRBD1. From germline, CDR1 is MNHNY and CDR2 SVGAGI (reference sequence). V lost 2 bases, J lost 4 bases, and 3 bases stayed unmatched. The CDR3 is made up of 15 amino acids. In nucleotides, the CDR3 is TGTGCCAGCAGTTACAGACAGGGGGATTACAATGAGCAGTTCTTC. This encodes CASSYRQGDYNEQFF.

This clonotype was observed many times. V is TRBV7-8 and J is TRBJ2-1; possibly TRBD2 for D (6 bases). CDR3 length equals 14 residues. CDR1 and CDR2 from the germline V gene are SGHVS and FQNEAQ. Deletions cut 5 bases from V and 4 bases from J, with 12 bases between. Written as DNA, the CDR3 is TGTGCCAGCAGCCCACTAGCTGATTACAATGAGCAGTTCTTC. Protein: CASSPLADYNEQFF.

This clonotype came up many times. The chain is built from TRBV11-2 and TRBJ1-2; a weak D match, TRBD1 (5 bases). The germline V gene encodes CDR1 SGHAT and CDR2 FQNNGV. The V end was cut by 4 bases, the J end by 5 bases, with 17 bases between. The CDR3 loop spans 15 amino acids. The CDR3 DNA is TGTGCCAGCAGCTCACGACAGTTCAATGATTATGGCTACACCTTC. As protein: CASSSRQFNDYGYTF.

This clonotype was seen ten or more times. The chain joins TRBV10-3 to TRBJ2-3; 10 bases agree with TRBD2. J was trimmed by 6 bases and V by 7 bases; bases with no gene match: 10. Germline values: CDR1 ENHRY, CDR2 SYGVKD. This CDR3 is 15 amino acids long. The CDR3 DNA reads as TGTGCCATCACCCAACTAGCGGGGCCCGTGGATACGCAGTATTTT. It codes for CAITQLAGPVDTQYF.

The chain has TRBV29-1 and TRBJ2-1, with 7 bases matching TRBD1. Trimming took 8 bases from V and 6 from J; bases not matched to a gene: 4. Per the germline V gene, CDR1 is SQVTM and CDR2 is ANQGSEA. This CDR3 is 11 amino acids long. The CDR3 protein is CSYGQVNEQFF. CDR3 in DNA: TGCAGCTACGGACAGGTCAATGAGCAGTTCTTC.